The 19 T cell receptor beta chains presented below share a single source sample, sequenced in a study of regulatory T cells in long-lasting Graves disease. Regarding time point: persistent/refractory GD, antithyroid drugs over 5 years with positive TRAb. Construction of the TCR library relied on RNA isolated from PBMCs. Construction of the TCR beta libraries employed iRepertoire HTBI primers in conjunction with Arm-PCR of CDR3 regions. In TCRdb, the multiplex PCR reads were re-called with MiXCR into one record per CDR3 protein. In the table there are about 310,000 distinct CDR3 sequences, around 20% of which are singletons. The sequencing here drew on peripheral blood mononuclear cells (PBMCs), taken when the disease was refractory, from a patient treated with antithyroid drugs. Every receptor here comes from a female donor with Graves disease.

Only a few counts were recorded for this clonotype. This rearrangement joins TRBV18 to TRBJ1-1; no firm D call. This CDR3 is 12 amino acids long. Germline V gene lookup returns CDR1 KGHSH and CDR2 LQKENI. V lost 5 bases and J 3 bases, leaving 7 bases between the germline ends. CDR3 nucleotide sequence: TGTGCCAGCTCAGCTAGGGACACTGAAGCTTTCTTT. It is translated as CASSARDTEAFF.

This CDR3 is CASSSSRGLLNTGELFF. The CDR3, as DNA: TGTGCCAGCAGCTCGTCGAGGGGACTTCTAAACACCGGGGAGCTGTTTTTT. The chain uses TRBV5-6 and TRBJ2-2; tentatively, D is TRBD2 (6 bases). This CDR3 has 17 amino acids. From germline, CDR1 is SGHDT and CDR2 YYEEEE. Trimming removed 3 bases at V and 2 bases at J, with 17 bases between. Using reference TRBV5-6 and TRBJ2-2 for the parts outside the CDR3, the full variable domain is DAGVTQSPTHLIKTRGQQVTLRCSPKSGHDTVSWYQQALGQGPQFIFQYYEEEERQRGNFPDRFSGHQFPNYSSELNVNALLLGDSALYLCASSSSRGLLNTGELFFGEGSRLTVL.

This clonotype was counted only a few times. In nucleotides, the CDR3 is TGTGCCAACGCCCAGGGGACTAGCGCCTCTGGGGCCAACGTCCTGACTTTC. It translates to CANAQGTSASGANVLTF. This chain connects TRBV6-1 to TRBJ2-6, with 10 bases fitting TRBD2. After removal of 10 bases from V and 0 bases from J, the junction contained 9 bases not matched to a gene. The CDR3 is 17 amino acids. Germline-derived CDR1 and CDR2 are MNHNS and SASEGT.

The chain couples TRBV20-1 to TRBJ2-4, with 12 bases aligning to TRBD2. The CDR3 spans 17 residues. The V and J ends lost 6 bases and 9 bases, in that order; junction bases with no gene match: 18. Germline V lookup: CDR1 DFQATT, CDR2 SNEGSKA (reference sequence). The CDR3 is CSAPRTSGTIMSGIQYF. CDR3 nucleotides: TGCAGTGCCCCCCGGACTAGCGGGACCATAATGTCTGGCATTCAGTACTTC.

In this sample, this clonotype turned up a few times. The V and J genes are TRBV5-1 and TRBJ2-7; maybe TRBD2 (5 bases). Germline V gene lookup returns CDR1 SGHRS and CDR2 YFSETQ. Trimming pared 4 bases from V and 2 bases from J, leaving 16 bases between. The CDR3 covers 15 residues. The DNA of the CDR3 is TGCGCCAGCAGCCGCATCATAGCTAGCACCTACGAGCAGTACTTC. Encoded protein: CASSRIIASTYEQYF.

In this sample, this clonotype turned up many times. The J gene is TRBJ1-5, the V gene TRBV10-3; weak D call: TRBD1 (6 bases). Germline-derived CDR1 and CDR2 are ENHRY and SYGVKD. V was cut by 7 bases and J by 2 bases, with 36 bases left in between. The CDR3 runs 22 residues. CDR3 sequence: CAIIGGTKETGNGVFGNQPQHF. DNA of the CDR3: TGTGCCATCATCGGGGGAACCAAGGAAACAGGGAACGGGGTGTTTGGCAATCAGCCCCAGCATTTT.

The chain carries TRBV12-3 or TRBV12-4 and TRBJ2-5; 11 bases match TRBD1. Losses at the gene ends were 3 bases for V and 2 bases for J; bases not matched to a gene: 8. The CDR3 runs 17 residues. CDR3 bases: TGTGCCAGCAGTTTTCTCATTAGGGACAGGGGGCAAGAGACCCAGTACTTC. It translates to CASSFLIRDRGQETQYF.

This clonotype was detected a few times. J is TRBJ1-2 and V is TRBV6-1; 9 bases agree with TRBD1. Germline V lookup: CDR1 MNHNS, CDR2 SASEGT. This CDR3 has 13 residues. Losses at the gene ends were 7 bases for V and 2 bases for J; bases not matched to a gene: 2. CDR3 loop: CASNRGRNYGYTF. The CDR3 nucleotides are TGTGCCAGCAACAGGGGGCGAAACTATGGCTACACCTTC.

This clonotype came up a few times. The chain joins TRBV7-6 to TRBJ2-5; 8 bases fit TRBD2. V trimming: 2 bases; J trimming: 5 bases; junction bases outside the gene matches: 10. Germline V gives CDR1 SGHVS, CDR2 FNYEAQ. This CDR3 spans 16 amino acids. The CDR3 DNA follows: TGTGCCAGCAGCTTAAATCGAGCGGGAGTAGGGGAGACCCAGTACTTC. It encodes CASSLNRAGVGETQYF.

In this sample, this clonotype turned up once. This chain connects TRBV7-2 to TRBJ2-3; 7 bases are shared with TRBD1. V shed 1 base, J shed 9 bases, and the junction held 1 base outside the gene matches. Germline-derived CDR1 and CDR2 are SGHTA and FQGNSA. The CDR3 is 12 amino acids. The CDR3 DNA is TGTGCCAGCAGCTTAGAGACAGGGACGCAGTATTTT. It codes for CASSLETGTQYF.

The V gene is TRBV6-1, the J gene TRBJ2-7; D may be TRBD1 (6 bases). CDR1 and CDR2 (germline): MNHNS, SASEGT. This CDR3 has 13 residues. Trimming removed 6 bases from V and 2 bases from J, with 11 bases in between. CDR3 sequence reads: CASSQGPAYEQYF. The CDR3 nucleotides are TGTGCCAGCAGCCAGGGGCCTGCCTACGAGCAGTACTTC.

This clonotype was seen a handful of times. V and J are TRBV4-1 and TRBJ1-2, with D perhaps matching TRBD1 (6 bases). V lost 3 bases, J lost 5 bases, and 7 bases lay in between. This CDR3 region has 12 residues. Germline V lookup: CDR1 MGHRA, CDR2 YSYEKL. This chain's CDR3 is CASSQDSYGYTF. The CDR3 nucleotides read TGCGCCAGCAGCCAGGACAGTTATGGCTACACCTTC.

At least ten counts were recorded for this clonotype. The chain employs TRBV6-5 and TRBJ2-5; D gene ambiguous. Trimming stripped 2 bases from V and 5 bases from J, with 9 bases between. This CDR3 is 13 amino acids long. Germline V gene data show CDR1 as MNHEY and CDR2 as SVGAGI. The CDR3: CASSYELRETQYF. CDR3 DNA: TGTGCCAGCAGTTACGAGCTGCGGGAGACCCAGTACTTC.

This clonotype was picked up a small number of times. The genes are TRBV30 and TRBJ1-3; the match to TRBD1 covers 7 bases. J gave up 4 bases and V 2 bases, and 5 bases lay outside the gene matches. This CDR3 has 14 residues. Germline values: CDR1 GTSNPN, CDR2 SVGIG (reference sequence). The CDR3 is CAWSIGQVGNTIYF. CDR3 in DNA: TGTGCCTGGAGTATAGGACAGGTCGGAAACACCATATATTTT. The full variable domain, its missing parts supplied by reference TRBV30 and TRBJ1-3, is SQTIHQWPATLVQPVGSPLSLECTVEGTSNPNLYWYRQAAGRGLQLLFYSVGIGQISSEVPQNLSASRPQDRQFILSSKKLLLSDSGFYLCAWSIGQVGNTIYFGEGSWLTVV.

This sequence joins TRBV20-1 and TRBJ1-2; D is possibly TRBD1 (5 bases). The CDR3 contains 16 residues. Per germline, CDR1 DFQATT and CDR2 SNEGSKA (reference sequence). V was shortened by 6 bases and J by 7 bases, with 27 bases between the two germline ends. CDR3 in DNA: TGCAGTGCCGATAAGGGGCCCAGCGGCTGGGTGCGTGGCTACACCTTC. Translated, it gives CSADKGPSGWVRGYTF.

About this clonotype: It may be a read error: a sequence one base away is much more abundant. The genes are TRBV2 and TRBJ2-5, with 10 bases matching TRBD1. The V and J ends lost 8 bases and 4 bases, in that order; junction bases with no gene match: 1. The germline V gene has CDR1 SNHLY and CDR2 FYNNEI. The CDR3 runs to 12 residues. The DNA of the CDR3 is TGTGCCAGCTGGGACAGGGGAGAGACCCAGTACTTC. As protein: CASWDRGETQYF.

This clonotype has at least ten counts. This chain links TRBV3-1 with TRBJ1-1; D possibly corresponds to TRBD1 (6 bases). Between the trimmed V and J ends, which lost 4 bases and 1 base, there was a span of 13 bases. The length of the CDR3 is 15 residues. Germline CDR1 and CDR2: LGHDT and YNNKEL (reference sequence). The CDR3 here is CASSPTSTGNTEAFF. As DNA, the CDR3 is TGTGCCAGCAGCCCAACGTCGACAGGGAACACTGAAGCTTTCTTT.

This clonotype was recorded many times. A read error may account for a junction end that differs from germline. The gene calls are TRBV5-6 and TRBJ2-5; 13 bases align to TRBD2. CDR1 and CDR2 from the germline V gene are SGHDT and YYEEEE. The CDR3 runs to 13 residues. The CDR3 nucleotides read TGTGCCAGCAGTGGGGGACTAGCGGGGACCCTTGACTTC. This sequence encodes CASSGGLAGTLDF.

The rearrangement uses TRBV28 and TRBJ2-7, with 8 bases identical to TRBD1. The CDR3 sequence is 13 residues long. Germline values: CDR1 MDHEN, CDR2 SYDVKM. V trimming: 5 bases; J trimming: 6 bases; junction bases outside the gene matches: 6. The CDR3 spells CASSETGASEQYF. CDR3 nucleotides: TGTGCCAGCAGTGAGACAGGGGCCAGCGAGCAGTACTTC.